These 2 T cell receptor beta chains came from one sample sequenced in a study of blood T cells in healthy people across ages. The use of a sample-barcoded 5' primer and a J-beta primer mix characterized a second PCR of 7 to 11 cycles. Each CDR3 protein gets one entry after TCRdb re-called the 5' RACE reads with MiXCR. The sample yields 700,000 to 900,000 distinct CDR3 sequences, roughly 24% seen once. The sample was also linked to a second study, of T cells of mothers and their children.

Sequencing used blood. These receptors came from a boy aged 10-17 years in good health.

Only one count was recorded for this clonotype. The CDR3 loop is CASSLRAGRGDTQYF. In DNA form, the CDR3 reads TGTGCCAGCAGTCTCAGGGCCGGACGGGGGGATACGCAGTATTTT. The V call is TRBV27, the J call TRBJ2-3; D is perhaps TRBD2 (6 bases). CDR1 is MNHEY and CDR2 is SMNVEV in the germline V gene (reference sequence). Trimming took 5 bases from V and 6 from J, leaving 18 bases between them. The CDR3 length is 15 residues.

The table lists this clonotype with a few counts. J is TRBJ2-7 and V is TRBV4-1; D unclear. Trimming removed 0 bases from V and 2 bases from J, with 14 bases in between. The CDR3 length is 16 residues. Germline CDR1 MGHRA, CDR2 YSYEKL. The CDR3 DNA reads as TGCGCCAGCAGCCAAGATCTCGGTTTAGGGACCTACGAGCAGTACTTC. Its translation: CASSQDLGLGTYEQYF.